These 12 T cell receptor beta chains were all obtained from the same sample, sequenced in a study of T cell responses to AZD1222 COVID-19 vaccine (dated by TCRdb to about 2021). Explained via the paper, the time point label denotes: baseline before first vaccination. The protocol used for the library was the immunoSEQ multiplex PCR assay. TCRdb obtained this table from immuneACCESS and retained in-frame rearrangements with V and J assigned. These tables miss some clones; where compared with another copy, unresolved V genes account for less than half of the shortfall, and the remainder is unexplained. For this sample there are tens of thousands of clones; approximately 91% appear just once. In total, the top ten clones hold 13% of the sample. Sequenced material: peripheral blood, taken on day 0 of AZD1222 vaccination. The receptors originated from an adult in good health.

The genes are TRBV6-5 and TRBJ1-1; the D is unclear. The ends were cut back, 5 bases at V and 4 bases at J, with 11 bases in the middle. The CDR3 extends over 13 amino acids. CDR1 is MNHEY and CDR2 is SVGAGI in the germline V gene. CDR3 coding DNA: TGTGCCAGCAGTCACCCGGACGGCACTGAAGCTTTCTTT. This sequence encodes CASSHPDGTEAFF.

This clone has just one count. V and J are TRBV11-2 and TRBJ1-2, with TRBD1 matching over 7 bases. CDR1 and CDR2 from the germline V gene are SGHAT and FQNNGV. This CDR3 spans 13 amino acids. V lost 3 bases and J lost 8; bases outside the gene matches: 6. In DNA, the CDR3 is TGTGCCAGCAGCTTTCAACAGGGGAACGGCTACACCTTC. Translating it yields CASSFQQGNGYTF.

The gene calls are TRBV7-7 and TRBJ2-1, with 11 bases matching TRBD2. Germline V gene data show CDR1 as SSHAT and CDR2 as FNYEAQ (reference sequence). The CDR3 covers 16 residues. The junction had 6 bases not matched to a gene; V was cut back by 3 bases and J by 5 bases. This chain's CDR3 is CASSFVLAGGDNEQFF. DNA of the CDR3: TGTGCCAGCAGCTTCGTCTTAGCGGGGGGGGACAATGAGCAGTTCTTC.

The genes are TRBV5-6 and TRBJ2-7; no clear D gene. This CDR3 is built from 14 residues. In germline, CDR1 is SGHDT, CDR2 YYEEEE. Trimming shortened V by 2 bases and J by 2 bases, and 11 bases separated the two germline ends. The chain's CDR3 is CASSFRDPPYEQYF. CDR3 nucleotide sequence: TGTGCCAGCAGCTTCCGAGACCCACCCTACGAGCAGTACTTC. Filled out from reference TRBV5-6 and TRBJ2-7, the complete variable domain reads DAGVTQSPTHLIKTRGQQVTLRCSPKSGHDTVSWYQQALGQGPQFIFQYYEEEERQRGNFPDRFSGHQFPNYSSELNVNALLLGDSALYLCASSFRDPPYEQYFGPGTRLTVT.

This chain connects TRBV3-1 (or the pseudogene TRBV3-2) to TRBJ2-5; D gene uncertain. CDR1 LGHDT and CDR2 YNNKEL come from the germline V gene (reference sequence). Trimming pared 0 bases from V and 5 bases from J, leaving 7 bases between. The CDR3 has 13 residues. In nucleotides, the CDR3 is TGTGCCAGCAGCCAAGATCTCGTCGAGACCCAGTACTTC. Protein sequence: CASSQDLVETQYF.

This clone was seen only once. The chain recombines TRBV2 with TRBJ2-5; 8 bases line up with TRBD1. The CDR3 loop spans 14 amino acids. CDR1 and CDR2 (germline): SNHLY, FYNNEI. V trimming: 6 bases; J trimming: 1 base; junction bases outside the gene matches: 4. CDR3 in amino acids: CASSYGTGQETQYF. The DNA of the CDR3 is TGTGCCAGCAGCTACGGGACAGGCCAAGAGACCCAGTACTTC.

Notes on this clone: Other DNA sequences from this sample encode an identical CDR3 as well. The gene calls are TRBV3-1 (or the pseudogene TRBV3-2) and TRBJ1-1; D is unclear. V was pared by 0 bases and J by 6 bases, with 8 bases between. The CDR3 runs 13 residues. Germline-derived CDR1 and CDR2 are LGHDT and YNNKEL (reference sequence). CDR3 loop: CASSQDIGSEAFF. CDR3 bases: TGTGCCAGCAGCCAAGATATAGGGTCTGAAGCTTTCTTT.

This clone was found once. This chain joins TRBV12-3 or TRBV12-4 and TRBJ1-1, with a possible D match to TRBD1 (5 bases). V lost 11 bases, J lost 2 bases, and 15 bases lay in between. The length of the CDR3 is 13 residues. The CDR3 spells CADNYRTNTEAFF. Here the CDR3 DNA reads TGTGCCGACAACTACAGGACCAACACTGAAGCTTTCTTT.

The genes are TRBV28 and TRBJ2-7, with 9 bases matching TRBD1. Germline V gene sequence: CDR1 MDHEN, CDR2 SYDVKM. CDR3 length equals 15 residues. After removal of 5 bases from V and 1 base from J, the junction contained 6 bases not matched to a gene. The CDR3 nucleotides are TGTGCCAGCAGTCCGCCGGGACAGGGTTCCTACGAGCAGTACTTC. Translation gives CASSPPGQGSYEQYF.

The CDR3 DNA sequence: TGTGCCTGGAGACAGGGTAGGCGTAATTCACCCCTCCACTTT. As protein: CAWRQGRRNSPLHF. The V call is TRBV30, the J call TRBJ1-6; weak D call: TRBD1 (6 bases). The CDR3 contains 14 residues. V gave up 3 bases and J gave up 6 bases, with 12 bases separating them. The germline V gene encodes CDR1 GTSNPN and CDR2 SVGIG (reference sequence).

V gene TRBV19 combines with J gene TRBJ1-4; D is unresolved. The CDR3 contains 17 residues. Germline CDR1 is LNHDA and CDR2 is SQIVND (reference sequence). V lost 3 bases and J lost 1, with 15 bases in between. The chain's CDR3 is CASSIVGQGITNEKLFF. The CDR3 nucleotides read TGTGCCAGTAGTATCGTAGGCCAAGGGATAACTAATGAAAAACTGTTTTTT.

A single count supports this clone. This chain joins TRBV7-2 and TRBJ2-7; TRBD1 aligns across 7 bases. The length of the CDR3 is 14 residues. Germline CDR1 reads SGHTA; CDR2 reads FQGNSA. J gave up 2 bases and V 1 base, and 2 bases lay outside the gene matches. DNA of the CDR3: TGTGCCAGCAGCTTAGGGGGGACAGCCTACGAGCAGTACTTC. Its protein is CASSLGGTAYEQYF.